Listed here is a single T cell receptor beta chain. Its antigen is not known. From the 5' RACE reads, TCRdb called clonotypes with MiXCR, one entry per CDR3 protein. The repertoire includes approximately 1.8 million distinct CDR3 sequences, about 30% of them detected once, and approximately 0.29% sits in the top ten. The data originate from a study of identical twins. Notes on the study in general: Recombination models fit unrelated individuals' TCR alpha sharing but underestimated twins'. Partial confounding of zero-insertion analyses by invariant MAIT and iNKT cells was possible. Excess low generation probability was seen in twin-shared out-of-frame alpha sequences.

With 0 bases clipped from V and 2 bases from J, the junction kept 3 bases outside the gene matches. The CDR3 is made up of 17 amino acids. CDR1 and CDR2 from the germline V gene are MNHEY and SVGAGI. The sample consisted of cord blood. This receptor was identified in a newborn girl in good health. V usage is TRBV6-5 and J usage is TRBJ2-3; 12 nucleotides agree with TRBD1. CDR3 residues: CASSYSGTGGTTDTQYF. CDR3 bases: TGTGCCAGCAGTTACTCAGGGACAGGGGGCACCACAGATACGCAGTATTTT.